The rows below give T cell receptor beta chains drawn from one sample of a study of shared clonotypes between healthy human individuals. Sequenced by immunoSEQ multiplex PCR; TCRdb stores in-frame clones only, minus some. Of fewer than 650,000 clones in the sample, roughly 79% were seen once. The sample comprised PBMCs. These receptors came from a woman in her forties in good health. Some clones in this sample may be carry-over from other donors' samples. The CDR3 runs from the conserved cysteine through the conserved F or W. Fields, in order: V gene, clone size, J gene, D gene, CDR3 DNA, CDR3 protein. A D gene is named only where the DNA matches it firmly. Expanded clones are given a class, and other clones once, few, many or no size at all.

TRBV6-5	.	TRBJ1-1	.	TGTGCCAGCACCCAAGGCCGGGACACTGAAGCTTTCTTT	CASTQGRDTEAFF
TRBV12-5	.	TRBJ2-1	TRBD1	TGTGCTAGTGGTCAGGCCGGGACAGGGTACAATGAGCAGTTCTTC	CASGQAGTGYNEQFF
TRBV30	many	TRBJ2-7	.	TGTGCCTGGAGTGTCCCTGAGGGTCACGAGCAGTACTTC	CAWSVPEGHEQYF
TRBV7-9	.	TRBJ1-1	.	TGTGCCAGCAGCTTAGGGTCGTGGTCAGGGAAGACTGAAGCTTTCTTT	CASSLGSWSGKTEAFF
TRBV6-6	.	TRBJ2-5	.	TGTGCCAGCAGTTACCCTCCGGCCAGCGGCCAAGAGACCCAGTACTTC	CASSYPPASGQETQYF
TRBV12-1	.	TRBJ2-5	.	TGTGCCAGCAGCAAAGGGGGGAGGGAGACCCAGTACTTC	CASSKGGRETQYF
TRBV27	.	TRBJ2-5	.	TGTGCCAGCAGTATACGGGTATCGGGGAAAGAGACCCAGTACTTC	CASSIRVSGKETQYF
TRBV29-1	.	TRBJ1-1	.	TGCAGCGTTGAACCCGGATCTGAAGCTTTCTTT	CSVEPGSEAFF
TRBV21-1	.	TRBJ2-1	.	TGTGCCAGCAGCAAAGGATGTAGCGGGAGCTCCTACAATGAGCAGTTCTTC	CASSKGCSGSSYNEQFF
TRBV28	.	TRBJ1-4	TRBD1	TGTGCCAGCAGTCCCGACAGGGCCAACGGGAGACTGTTTTTT	CASSPDRANGRLFF
TRBV21-1	.	TRBJ2-3	.	TGTGCCAGCAGCAGCGCCTCTGAACGGGAGGAAACAGATACGCAGTATTTT	CASSSASEREETDTQYF
TRBV19	.	TRBJ2-3	TRBD2	TGTGCCAGTAGTCCTCGGGCGGGAGAGGTAACAGATACGCAGTATTTT	CASSPRAGEVTDTQYF
TRBV28	.	TRBJ2-7	.	TGTGCCAGCAAACCTCCGGGACGCCACTACGAGCAGTACTTC	CASKPPGRHYEQYF
TRBV7-2	few	TRBJ2-7	TRBD2	TGTGCCAGCAGCTTAGCGGGGGGGTCCTACGAGCAGTACTTC	CASSLAGGSYEQYF
TRBV7-9	.	TRBJ2-7	TRBD1	TGTGCCAGCAGCTTAGGGACAGGGCGGTACGAGCAGTACTTC	CASSLGTGRYEQYF
TRBV11-1	.	TRBJ1-2	TRBD1	TGTGCCAGCAGCTTATCCGGGACAGAAGTTTATGGCTACACCTTC	CASSLSGTEVYGYTF
TRBV5-4	.	TRBJ2-7	TRBD2	TGTGCCAGCAGCTTGGGCCCGACTAGCGGGCGCGAGCAGTACTTC	CASSLGPTSGREQYF
TRBV7-9	many	TRBJ1-2	.	TGTGCCAGCAGCTTAGCGCTCGGGGGTAACTATGGCTACACCTTC	CASSLALGGNYGYTF
TRBV4-1	.	TRBJ2-7	TRBD1	TGCGCCAGCAGCCAAGGTGGGGACAGCTCCTACGAGCAGTACTTC	CASSQGGDSSYEQYF
TRBV11-3	once	TRBJ2-6	.	TGTGCCAGCAGCTTAGGTACTGGGGCCAACGTCCTGACTTTC	CASSLGTGANVLTF
TRBV18	.	TRBJ1-1	.	TGTGCCAGCTCACCAGTGGAGGACACTGAAGCTTTCTTT	CASSPVEDTEAFF
TRBV6-1	.	TRBJ2-2	.	TGTGCCAGCAGTGAAGCGTGGGGGGCGAGCACCGGGGAGCTGTTTTTT	CASSEAWGASTGELFF
TRBV28	.	TRBJ2-2	.	TGTGCCAGCATCTCTAGGTCCACCGGGGAGCTGTTTTTT	CASISRSTGELFF
TRBV11-2	.	TRBJ1-2	TRBD1	TGTGCCAGCAGCTTAATCCGACAGGGAATATTGTTCTATGGCTACACCTTC	CASSLIRQGILFYGYTF
TRBV27	.	TRBJ2-7	TRBD2	TGTGCCAGCAGTCCCCGGGGTAGCGGGAGCCACGAGCAGTACTTC	CASSPRGSGSHEQYF
TRBV7-9	.	TRBJ2-3	TRBD2	TGTGCCAGCAGCCCTGGACTAGCGGATGATACGCAGTATTTT	CASSPGLADDTQYF
TRBV6-6	once	TRBJ2-3	TRBD1	TGTGCCAGCATCCTTGAGCAGGGGGCAGATACGCAGTATTTT	CASILEQGADTQYF
TRBV29-1	.	TRBJ2-5	.	TGCAGCGTCCTCGGACAGACCCAAGAGACCCAGTACTTC	CSVLGQTQETQYF
TRBV6-1	.	TRBJ2-7	TRBD2	TGTGCCAGCAGTCGGGCTAGCGGCGACTACGAGCAGTACTTC	CASSRASGDYEQYF
TRBV7-6	.	TRBJ2-7	TRBD2	TGTGCCAGCAGCGCGGGACTAGCGGGAGAAGACGAGCAGTACTTC	CASSAGLAGEDEQYF
TRBV11-1	.	TRBJ2-1	.	TGTGCCAGCAGCTTCCAGGTGATGAGGAATGAGCAGTTCTTC	CASSFQVMRNEQFF
TRBV2	.	TRBJ2-5	.	TGTGCCAGCAGTGAAGCCTTTAGTGGGGCCGGTGGGACCCAGTACTTC	CASSEAFSGAGGTQYF
TRBV29-1	.	TRBJ2-7	.	TGCAGCGTTGAGGGCAGCTCCTACGAGCAGTACTTC	CSVEGSSYEQYF
TRBV5-6	many	TRBJ1-1	.	TGTGCCAGCAGCTTGTCCCCGCAAGGGGGGATGAACACTGAAGCTTTCTTT	CASSLSPQGGMNTEAFF
TRBV10-3	once	TRBJ1-4	.	TGTGCCATCAGTGAGGCGGGGGGAAATGAAAAACTGTTTTTT	CAISEAGGNEKLFF
TRBV21-1	few	TRBJ2-7	.	TGTGCCAGCAGCAAGTTACCCGACTACGAGCAGTACTTC	CASSKLPDYEQYF
TRBV28	.	TRBJ2-7	.	TGTGCCAGCAGTTTACAGGGTCACCCCTACGAGCAGTACTTC	CASSLQGHPYEQYF
TRBV5-1	.	TRBJ2-3	.	TGCGCCAGCAGCAGCAGCGGAAACACAGATACGCAGTATTTT	CASSSSGNTDTQYF
TRBV5-1	.	TRBJ2-5	TRBD1	TGCGCCAGCAGCTTGGGTCCCAGGGCAGGGGGCCGGGAGACCCAGTACTTC	CASSLGPRAGGRETQYF
TRBV10-3	.	TRBJ2-1	TRBD1	TGTGCCATCAGAAAGGACAGGGGTAACGATGAGCAGTTCTTC	CAIRKDRGNDEQFF
TRBV28	.	TRBJ1-1	TRBD1	TGTGCCAGCAGTTTATTCGGGACAGGCCCTGGCACTGAAGCTTTCTTT	CASSLFGTGPGTEAFF
TRBV19	.	TRBJ2-7	TRBD2	TGTGCCAGTAGTCAAGGACTAGCGGAAGGCTACGAGCAGTACTTC	CASSQGLAEGYEQYF